The T cell receptor (beta chain) described here comes from a study of response to subunit inactivated influenza vaccine. TCRdb redid the calling of the RT-PCR reads with MiXCR, one entry per CDR3 protein. This sample yields about 700,000 distinct CDR3 sequences, of which roughly 13% are seen a single time; approximately 6.5% belongs to the top ten. With regard to this clonotype: At one end the junction does not follow the germline gene, possibly because of a read error.

The CDR3 consists of 13 residues. This TCR derives from a man in his fifties who received an inactivated influenza vaccine. The rearrangement joins TRBV7-1 to TRBJ1-1, with D uncertain. TRBV7-1 qualifies as an ORF whose function is uncertain. The specimen was PBMCs from blood, collected 14 to 15 days before vaccination. CDR3 in DNA: TGTGCCATCAGCTCCGGGATGAACACTGAAGCTTTCTTT. This codes for CAISSGMNTEAFF.